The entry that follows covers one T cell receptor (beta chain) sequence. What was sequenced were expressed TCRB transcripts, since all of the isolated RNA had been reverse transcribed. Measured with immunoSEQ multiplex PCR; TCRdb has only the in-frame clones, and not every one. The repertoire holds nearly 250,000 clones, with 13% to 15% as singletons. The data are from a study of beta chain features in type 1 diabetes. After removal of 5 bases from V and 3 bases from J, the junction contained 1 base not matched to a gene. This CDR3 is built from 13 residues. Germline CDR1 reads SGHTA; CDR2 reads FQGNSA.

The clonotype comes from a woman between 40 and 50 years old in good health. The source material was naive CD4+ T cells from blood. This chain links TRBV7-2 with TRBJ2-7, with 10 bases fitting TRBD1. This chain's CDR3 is CASSRTGGYEQYF. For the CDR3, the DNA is TGTGCCAGCAGCAGGACAGGGGGCTACGAGCAGTACTTC.